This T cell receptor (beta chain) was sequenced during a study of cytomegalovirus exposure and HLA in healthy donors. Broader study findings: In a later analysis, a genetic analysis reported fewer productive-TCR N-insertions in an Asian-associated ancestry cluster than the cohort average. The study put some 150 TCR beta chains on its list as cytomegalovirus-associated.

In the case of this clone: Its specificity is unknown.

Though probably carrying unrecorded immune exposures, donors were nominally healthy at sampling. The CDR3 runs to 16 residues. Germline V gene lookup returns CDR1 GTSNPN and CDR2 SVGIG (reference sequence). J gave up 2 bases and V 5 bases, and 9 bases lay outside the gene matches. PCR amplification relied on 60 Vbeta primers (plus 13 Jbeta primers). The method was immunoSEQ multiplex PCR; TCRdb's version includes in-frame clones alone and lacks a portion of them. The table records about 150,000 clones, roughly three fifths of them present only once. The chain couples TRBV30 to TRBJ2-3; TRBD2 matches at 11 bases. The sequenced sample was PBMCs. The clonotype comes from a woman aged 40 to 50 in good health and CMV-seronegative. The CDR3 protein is CAWSLLGLAVTDTQYF. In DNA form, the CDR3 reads TGTGCCTGGTCTCTCTTGGGACTAGCGGTCACAGATACGCAGTATTTT.